The 27 T cell receptor beta chains presented below share a single source sample, sequenced in a study of blood T cell repertoires in COVID-19 (TCRdb year 2020). Preparation of the library involved the immunoSEQ multiplex PCR assay. Entries here come from immuneACCESS through TCRdb and include only in-frame sequences with V and J called. Some clones fail to appear in such tables; in the studies checked, an unresolved V gene covers under half of the shortfall, and the cause of the remainder is unknown. This sample comprises over 200,000 clones, roughly 86% of them detected only once. The ten largest clones take up approximately 4.3% of the sample. Sequenced material: PBMCs or T cells enriched from blood (not recorded which). The receptors originated from a woman aged 25 to 39 with acute COVID-19.

The gene calls are TRBV7-2 and TRBJ2-1, with 9 bases lining up with TRBD1. Germline CDR1 SGHTA, CDR2 FQGNSA. The trim removed 2 bases at V and 5 bases at J, leaving 4 bases unmatched. The CDR3 has 15 residues. The CDR3: CASSLRDRVHNEQFF. The CDR3 nucleotides read TGTGCCAGCAGCTTAAGGGACAGGGTGCACAATGAGCAGTTCTTC.

The chain joins TRBV7-9 to TRBJ2-7; TRBD2 matches 8 bases. Germline values: CDR1 SEHNR, CDR2 FQNEAQ (reference sequence). The CDR3 has 18 amino acids. V gave up 2 bases and J gave up 1 base; unmatched junction bases: 13. The CDR3 loop reads CASSLIPLERGPSYEQYF. CDR3 nucleotide sequence: TGTGCCAGCAGCTTAATCCCCCTGGAGCGGGGGCCTTCCTACGAGCAGTACTTC.

Only one count was recorded for this clone. The chain has TRBV6-2 or TRBV6-3 and TRBJ2-7, with a possible D match to TRBD2 (6 bases). Trimming stripped 2 bases from V and 7 bases from J, with 18 bases between. Germline V gene lookup returns CDR1 MNHEY and CDR2 SVGEGT. The CDR3 sequence is 15 residues long. The CDR3 DNA reads as TGTGCCAGCAGTTACGGCGGGGCCGGGGTGGGAGAGCAGTACTTC. Protein: CASSYGGAGVGEQYF.

The rearrangement uses TRBV18 and TRBJ2-1; possible D gene TRBD1, 5 bases. The CDR3 loop spans 17 amino acids. V gave up 4 bases and J gave up 0 bases, with 16 bases separating them. Germline V gene sequence: CDR1 KGHSH, CDR2 LQKENI. The CDR3 DNA follows: TGTGCCAGCTCACGGGTTCAGGGCCACCGCTCCTACAATGAGCAGTTCTTC. This sequence encodes CASSRVQGHRSYNEQFF. The complete variable domain, with remaining parts taken from reference TRBV18 and TRBJ2-1, reads NAGVMQNPRHLVRRRGQEARLRCSPMKGHSHVYWYRQLPEEGLKFMVYLQKENIIDESGMPKERFSAEFPKEGPSILRIQQVVRGDSAAYFCASSRVQGHRSYNEQFFGPGTRLTVL.

The chain recombines TRBV19 with TRBJ2-3, with TRBD2 matching over 8 bases. With V trimmed by 3 bases and J by 1 base, 0 bases remained unmatched. Germline loops: CDR1 LNHDA, CDR2 SQIVND (reference sequence). CDR3 length equals 14 residues. The chain's CDR3 is CASSIGRGTDTQYF. The CDR3 bases are TGTGCCAGTAGTATCGGGAGGGGCACAGATACGCAGTATTTT.

The chain joins TRBV6-4 to TRBJ1-4; TRBD1 matches 7 bases. V was clipped by 6 bases and J by 8 bases; unmatched bases: 9. The CDR3 extends over 14 amino acids. The germline V gene encodes CDR1 MRHNA and CDR2 SNTAGT. The CDR3 region is CASSATGAGEKLFF. CDR3 DNA: TGTGCCAGCAGCGCCACAGGGGCTGGCGAAAAACTGTTTTTT.

The chain carries TRBV7-8 and TRBJ1-2; no reliable D call. Deletions cut 5 bases from V and 7 bases from J, with 11 bases between. Germline V gene lookup returns CDR1 SGHVS and CDR2 FQNEAQ. This CDR3 is 12 amino acids long. In DNA form, the CDR3 reads TGTGCCAGCAGCCCTCCCAGCGGTGGCTACACCTTC. This sequence encodes CASSPPSGGYTF.

This chain uses TRBV9 with TRBJ1-5; 9 bases match TRBD1. CDR3 length equals 15 residues. With 0 bases clipped from V and 4 bases from J, the junction kept 2 bases outside the gene matches. Germline V gives CDR1 SGDLS, CDR2 YYNGEE. The CDR3 nucleotides read TGTGCCAGCAGCGTAGGTGGGACAGGGAATCAGCCCCAGCATTTT. The encoded protein is CASSVGGTGNQPQHF. Full variable domain (remainder filled in from reference TRBV9 and TRBJ1-5): DSGVTQTPKHLITATGQRVTLRCSPRSGDLSVYWYQQSLDQGLQFLIQYYNGEERAKGNILERFSAQQFPDLHSELNLSSLELGDSALYFCASSVGGTGNQPQHFGDGTRLSIL.

The V call is TRBV5-4, the J call TRBJ2-7, with D perhaps matching TRBD2 (6 bases). Germline assignment: CDR1 SGHNT and CDR2 YYREEE (reference sequence). V dropped 0 bases and J dropped 7 bases, with 20 bases sitting between them. The CDR3 has 16 amino acids. The CDR3 here is CASSLASGLMSGEQYF. The DNA of the CDR3 is TGTGCCAGCAGCTTGGCCTCGGGACTCATGTCTGGTGAGCAGTACTTC.

This clone was observed a single time. The J gene is TRBJ1-5, the V gene TRBV29-1; D remains ambiguous. Germline-derived CDR1 and CDR2 are SQVTM and ANQGSEA. This CDR3 has 13 residues. Trimming cost V 5 bases and J 4 bases, with 12 bases left between them. In DNA form, the CDR3 reads TGCAGCGTTCTACCGGGAAATAATCAGCCCCAGCATTTT. Amino acid sequence: CSVLPGNNQPQHF.

The sample holds one count of this clone. The J gene is TRBJ1-1, the V gene TRBV7-3, with a tentative D call TRBD1 (5 bases). The germline V and J ends were trimmed by 4 bases and 3 bases, with 15 bases remaining between them. CDR3 length equals 15 residues. Per germline, CDR1 SGHTA and CDR2 FQGTGA. The CDR3 nucleotides read TGTGCCAGCAGCTCCAGGGCTACTAAAGACACTGAAGCTTTCTTT. This translates into CASSSRATKDTEAFF.

The chain uses TRBV7-2 and TRBJ2-3, with 8 bases fitting TRBD2. The ends lost 4 bases at V and 2 bases at J; junction bases unmatched: 11. This CDR3 region has 17 residues. CDR1 is SGHTA and CDR2 is FQGNSA in the germline V gene. The CDR3 bases are TGTGCCAGCAGCTCCAGAGGGCTAGCGGGCGACACAGATACGCAGTATTTT. Protein sequence: CASSSRGLAGDTDTQYF.

The chain couples TRBV11-2 to TRBJ1-2; no reliable D call. CDR1 is SGHAT and CDR2 is FQNNGV in the germline V gene. This CDR3 contains 14 residues. Trimming stripped 7 bases from V and 7 bases from J, with 19 bases between. The CDR3, as DNA: TGTGCCAGCAACTCGTGGCCTTCGAGAGGTGGCTACACCTTC. Translated, it gives CASNSWPSRGGYTF. The whole variable domain, filled in from reference TRBV11-2 and TRBJ1-2, reads EAGVAQSPRYKIIEKRQSVAFWCNPISGHATLYWYQQILGQGPKLLIQFQNNGVVDDSQLPKDRFSAERLKGVDSTLKIQPAKLEDSAVYLCASNSWPSRGGYTFGSGTRLTVV.

The J gene is TRBJ1-2, the V gene TRBV4-2, with a tentative D call TRBD1 (6 bases). Germline CDR1 reads LGHNA; CDR2 reads YNFKEQ. Trimming took off 3 bases at V and 8 bases at J, with 19 bases between the two ends. The CDR3 runs 15 residues. The CDR3 DNA is TGTGCCAGCAGCCATGGCCCCCCACAGGGTCAAGGCTACACCTTC. Its translation is CASSHGPPQGQGYTF.

V usage is TRBV27 and J usage is TRBJ1-3; a weak D match, TRBD1 (5 bases). Trimming took off 0 bases at V and 0 bases at J, with 6 bases between the two ends. The CDR3 loop spans 15 amino acids. Germline values: CDR1 MNHEY, CDR2 SMNVEV (reference sequence). Written as DNA, the CDR3 is TGTGCCAGCAGTTTATCGGGGGGCTCTGGAAACACCATATATTTT. Translation gives CASSLSGGSGNTIYF.

The chain combines TRBV4-2 with TRBJ1-2, with D maybe TRBD1 (6 bases). Germline values: CDR1 LGHNA, CDR2 YNFKEQ. The V end was cut by 1 base, the J end by 4 bases, with 13 bases between. This CDR3 comprises 15 residues. The CDR3 sequence: CASSQALGTIYGYTF. CDR3 sequence (DNA): TGTGCCAGCAGCCAAGCCCTCGGGACAATCTATGGCTACACCTTC.

V and J are TRBV3-1 (or the pseudogene TRBV3-2) and TRBJ1-1, with D perhaps TRBD1 (5 bases). This CDR3 comprises 13 residues. Trimming removed 1 base from V and 10 bases from J, with 13 bases in between. CDR1 is LGHDT, CDR2 YNNKEL, per germline (reference sequence). The CDR3: CASSQVQGLRAFF. CDR3 sequence (DNA): TGTGCCAGCAGCCAAGTTCAGGGATTGCGAGCTTTCTTT.

Details on this clone: With a much larger clone just one base away, this may be a read error. This sample also contains other DNA sequences that code for the same CDR3. This chain connects TRBV9 to TRBJ2-4; 7 bases are a match to TRBD1. This CDR3 comprises 16 residues. Per the germline V gene, CDR1 is SGDLS and CDR2 is YYNGEE. CDR3 region: CASSVGTESRENIQYF. The CDR3 nucleotides are TGTGCCAGTAGCGTCGGGACAGAGTCTCGGGAAAACATTCAGTACTTC. Full variable domain (rest looked up from reference TRBV9 and TRBJ2-4): DSGVTQTPKHLITATGQRVTLRCSPRSGDLSVYWYQQSLDQGLQFLIQYYNGEERAKGNILERFSAQQFPDLHSELNLSSLELGDSALYFCASSVGTESRENIQYFGAGTRLSVL.

This chain joins TRBV19 and TRBJ1-4, with D tentatively TRBD1 (5 bases). CDR3 length: 15 amino acids. Germline CDR1 LNHDA, CDR2 SQIVND (reference sequence). V was shortened by 6 bases and J by 2 bases, with 13 bases between the two germline ends. CDR3: CASRSRGGTNEKLFF. The CDR3 DNA is TGTGCCAGTAGAAGCCGGGGGGGTACTAATGAAAAACTGTTTTTT. The entire variable domain, with the rest obtained from reference TRBV19 and TRBJ1-4, is as follows: DGGITQSPKYLFRKEGQNVTLSCEQNLNHDAMYWYRQDPGQGLRLIYYSQIVNDFQKGDIAEGYSVSREKKESFPLTVTSAQKNPTAFYLCASRSRGGTNEKLFFGSGTQLSVL.

The V and J genes are TRBV6-5 and TRBJ1-2, with D maybe TRBD1 (5 bases). This CDR3 spans 15 amino acids. Trimming left V 2 bases short and J 2 bases short, with 12 bases between. Looked up from germline, CDR1 is MNHEY and CDR2 is SVGAGI. The CDR3 bases are TGTGCCAGCAGTTACCCCGGGACTACAAACTATGGCTACACCTTC. Translating it yields CASSYPGTTNYGYTF.

The chain joins TRBV19 to TRBJ1-5, with D possibly matching TRBD1 (5 bases). CDR3 size: 14 residues. Germline CDR1 is LNHDA and CDR2 is SQIVND (reference sequence). Trimming took 7 bases from V and 7 from J, leaving 17 bases between them. The CDR3 sequence: CASMGGYSVQPQHF. The CDR3 DNA is TGTGCCAGTATGGGGGGGTATTCGGTCCAGCCCCAGCATTTT.

The chain joins TRBV6-5 to TRBJ2-2; D perhaps matches TRBD2 (5 bases). Germline CDR1 reads MNHEY; CDR2 reads SVGAGI. This CDR3 region has 14 residues. V gave up 0 bases and J gave up 7 bases, with 9 bases separating them. For the CDR3, the DNA is TGTGCCAGCAGTTACTCGCGGGCTTTCGGGGAGCTGTTTTTT. This encodes CASSYSRAFGELFF.

In the case of this clone: One end of the junction fails to match germline, which may point to a read error. The chain employs TRBV19 and TRBJ1-1; D not resolved. CDR1 is LNHDA, CDR2 SQIVND, per germline (reference sequence). The CDR3 is 11 amino acids. The CDR3 here is CASSMGWESTF. CDR3 DNA sequence: TGTGCCAGTAGTATGGGTTGGGAGAGCACGTTT.

This clone was seen a single time. The rearrangement links TRBV10-3 to TRBJ1-1; 7 bases match TRBD1. Germline trimming cut 2 bases from V and 8 bases from J; bases unmatched to any gene: 5. The CDR3 totals 13 residues. Germline V gene data show CDR1 as ENHRY and CDR2 as SYGVKD. The CDR3 spells CAISEAGTEEAFF. CDR3 bases: TGTGCCATCAGTGAGGCCGGGACAGAAGAAGCTTTCTTT.

V usage is TRBV19 and J usage is TRBJ2-2; tentative D call: TRBD1 (5 bases). The CDR3 covers 15 residues. Per germline, CDR1 LNHDA and CDR2 SQIVND (reference sequence). The ends were cut back, 9 bases at V and 5 bases at J, with 19 bases in the middle. In DNA, the CDR3 is TGTGCCAGCCGACGACTGACAGTTCTAACCGGGGAGCTGTTTTTT. Translating gives CASRRLTVLTGELFF.

V is TRBV4-2 and J is TRBJ1-5; D unclear. Per the germline V gene, CDR1 is LGHNA and CDR2 is YNFKEQ. This CDR3 has 13 amino acids. V lost 0 bases to trimming and J lost 7 bases, with 7 bases between them. The CDR3, as DNA: TGTGCCAGCAGCCAAGATCGGCGGCAGCCCCAGCATTTT. Its protein is CASSQDRRQPQHF.

V is TRBV9 and J is TRBJ1-2; D possibly corresponds to TRBD1 (5 bases). Trimming removed 2 bases from V and 5 bases from J, with 22 bases in between. The germline gives CDR1 SGDLS, CDR2 YYNGEE. The CDR3 loop spans 17 amino acids. In DNA form, the CDR3 reads TGTGCCAGCAGCGTCAATCCGGGACTGCCAACCAGTTATGGCTACACCTTC. Amino acid sequence: CASSVNPGLPTSYGYTF.